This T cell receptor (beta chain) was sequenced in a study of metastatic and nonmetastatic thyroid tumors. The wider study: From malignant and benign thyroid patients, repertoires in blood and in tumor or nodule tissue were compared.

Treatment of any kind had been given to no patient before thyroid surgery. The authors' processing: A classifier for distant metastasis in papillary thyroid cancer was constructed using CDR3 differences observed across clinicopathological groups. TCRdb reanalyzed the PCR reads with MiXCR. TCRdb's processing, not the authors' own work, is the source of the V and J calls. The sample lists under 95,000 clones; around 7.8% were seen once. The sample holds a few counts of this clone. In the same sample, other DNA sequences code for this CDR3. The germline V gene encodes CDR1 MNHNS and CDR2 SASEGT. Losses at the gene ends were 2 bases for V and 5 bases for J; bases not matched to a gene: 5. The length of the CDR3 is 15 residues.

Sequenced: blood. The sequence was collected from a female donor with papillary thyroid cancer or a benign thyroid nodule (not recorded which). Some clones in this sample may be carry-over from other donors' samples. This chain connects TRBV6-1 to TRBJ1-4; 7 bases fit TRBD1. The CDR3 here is CASSENRGGNEKLFF. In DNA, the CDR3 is TGTGCCAGCAGTGAAAACAGGGGCGGGAATGAAAAACTGTTTTTT.